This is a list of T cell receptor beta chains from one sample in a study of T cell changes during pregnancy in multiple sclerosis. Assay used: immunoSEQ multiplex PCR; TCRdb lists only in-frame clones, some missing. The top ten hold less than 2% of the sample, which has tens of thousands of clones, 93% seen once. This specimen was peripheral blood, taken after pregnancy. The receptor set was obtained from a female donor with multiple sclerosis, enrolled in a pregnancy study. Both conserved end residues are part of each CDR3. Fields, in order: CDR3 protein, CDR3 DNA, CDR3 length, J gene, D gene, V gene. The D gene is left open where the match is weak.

CDR3: CASSRQQGYNQPQHF
DNA: TGCGCCAGCAGCCGACAGCAGGGGTACAATCAGCCCCAGCATTTT
length: 15
J: TRBJ1-5
D: -
V: TRBV4-1

CDR3: CSGWTGSGELFF
DNA: TGCAGCGGCTGGACAGGGTCCGGGGAGCTGTTTTTT
length: 12
J: TRBJ2-2
D: TRBD1
V: TRBV29-1

CDR3: CASSAGQGVEETQYF
DNA: TGTGCCAGCAGCGCAGGACAGGGGGTTGAGGAGACCCAGTACTTC
length: 15
J: TRBJ2-5
D: TRBD1
V: TRBV25-1

CDR3: CASSQTRGRSGGGDTQYF
DNA: TGCGCCAGCAGCCAAACTAGGGGGCGAAGCGGGGGAGGGGATACGCAGTATTTT
length: 18
J: TRBJ2-3
D: -
V: TRBV4-1

CDR3: CASSSYNYGYTF
DNA: TGTGCCAGCAGCTCGTATAACTATGGCTACACCTTC
length: 12
J: TRBJ1-2
D: -
V: TRBV7-2

CDR3: CASTYGTSGRNNEQFF
DNA: TGTGCCAGCACCTACGGGACTAGCGGGAGGAACAATGAGCAGTTCTTC
length: 16
J: TRBJ2-1
D: TRBD2
V: TRBV28

CDR3: CASSRTANQPQHF
DNA: TGTGCCAGTAGTAGGACAGCTAATCAGCCCCAGCATTTT
length: 13
J: TRBJ1-5
D: -
V: TRBV19

CDR3: CASSVKSTQETQYF
DNA: TGTGCCAGCAGCGTGAAATCTACCCAAGAGACCCAGTACTTC
length: 14
J: TRBJ2-5
D: -
V: TRBV9

CDR3: CASSSRTVSSSTDTQYF
DNA: TGTGCCAGCAGTTCCAGGACAGTTTCATCTAGCACAGATACGCAGTATTTT
length: 17
J: TRBJ2-3
D: -
V: TRBV7-2

CDR3: CASRQYANEKLFF
DNA: TGTGCCAGCAGGCAGTATGCTAATGAAAAACTGTTTTTT
length: 13
J: TRBJ1-4
D: -
V: TRBV7-9

CDR3: CASSRSSRLLAFF
DNA: TGTGCCAGCAGCCGAAGTTCCCGCTTACTGGCTTTCTTT
length: 13
J: TRBJ1-1
D: -
V: TRBV7-9

CDR3: CASSVSAGAYTGELFF
DNA: TGTGCCAGCAGCGTAAGCGCGGGGGCATACACCGGGGAGCTGTTTTTT
length: 16
J: TRBJ2-2
D: -
V: TRBV9

CDR3: CASSNKESGETNEKLFF
DNA: TGTGCCAGCAGCAACAAAGAGAGTGGGGAGACTAATGAAAAACTGTTTTTT
length: 17
J: TRBJ1-4
D: -
V: TRBV21-1

CDR3: CASSPWGLTGEPQHF
DNA: TGTGCCAGCAGTCCCTGGGGACTGACGGGGGAGCCCCAGCATTTT
length: 15
J: TRBJ1-5
D: -
V: TRBV28

CDR3: CATSSIGRVGYTF
DNA: TGTGCCACCAGCAGTATCGGCAGGGTTGGCTACACCTTC
length: 13
J: TRBJ1-2
D: -
V: TRBV15

CDR3: CASSQEARLEQYF
DNA: TGTGCCAGCAGCCAAGAGGCCAGGCTCGAGCAGTACTTC
length: 13
J: TRBJ2-7
D: -
V: TRBV4-2

CDR3: CASSSAGRVPGELFF
DNA: TGTGCCAGCAGTTCGGCCGGGAGGGTTCCGGGGGAGCTGTTTTTT
length: 15
J: TRBJ2-2
D: TRBD2
V: TRBV28

CDR3: CASSSDRGNYGYTF
DNA: TGTGCCAGCAGTTCGGACAGGGGAAACTATGGCTACACCTTC
length: 14
J: TRBJ1-2
D: TRBD1
V: TRBV5-6

CDR3: CASSVASRGETQYF
DNA: TGTGCCAGCAGCGTAGCTAGTCGGGGGGAGACCCAGTACTTC
length: 14
J: TRBJ2-5
D: -
V: TRBV9

CDR3: CASSQRGTPTSNQPQHF
DNA: TGTGCCAGCAGCCAAAGGGGCACACCCACTTCCAATCAGCCCCAGCATTTT
length: 17
J: TRBJ1-5
D: -
V: TRBV7-2

CDR3: CASSLVSQTDTQYF
DNA: TGCGCCAGCAGCTTGGTCAGTCAGACAGATACGCAGTATTTT
length: 14
J: TRBJ2-3
D: -
V: TRBV5-1

CDR3: CASSPGYEQYF
DNA: TGTGCCAGCAGCCCAGGGTACGAGCAGTACTTC
length: 11
J: TRBJ2-7
D: -
V: TRBV7-2

CDR3: CASSVGLAGGITRTGELFF
DNA: TGTGCCAGCAGCGTAGGACTAGCGGGAGGAATAACTAGAACCGGGGAGCTGTTTTTT
length: 19
J: TRBJ2-2
D: TRBD2
V: TRBV9

CDR3: CASSVDIPLSGNTIYF
DNA: TGCGCCAGCAGTGTGGACATTCCTCTATCTGGAAACACCATATATTTT
length: 16
J: TRBJ1-3
D: -
V: TRBV10-2

CDR3: CASSFGGPGQGSNEQFF
DNA: TGTGCCAGCAGCTTTGGGGGTCCGGGACAGGGGTCAAATGAGCAGTTCTTC
length: 17
J: TRBJ2-1
D: TRBD1
V: TRBV5-6

CDR3: CASSGIGISRYNEQFF
DNA: TGTGCCAGCAGTGGCATCGGGATTTCTAGGTACAATGAGCAGTTCTTC
length: 16
J: TRBJ2-1
D: -
V: TRBV25-1

CDR3: CASSYWDSSNQPQHF
DNA: TGTGCCAGCAGCTATTGGGACAGTAGCAATCAGCCCCAGCATTTT
length: 15
J: TRBJ1-5
D: TRBD1
V: TRBV5-8

CDR3: CATNLARSSYEQYF
DNA: TGTGCCACAAATCTAGCGCGGAGCTCCTACGAGCAGTACTTC
length: 14
J: TRBJ2-7
D: -
V: TRBV30

CDR3: CASSPRRDSGISLYEQYF
DNA: TGTGCCAGCAGTCCTAGAAGGGATAGCGGGATTTCCCTCTACGAGCAGTACTTC
length: 18
J: TRBJ2-7
D: TRBD2
V: TRBV27

CDR3: CASSEALLAATGGELFF
DNA: TGTGCCAGCAGTGAGGCGTTACTAGCGGCTACGGGGGGGGAGCTGTTTTTT
length: 17
J: TRBJ2-2
D: TRBD2
V: TRBV6-1

CDR3: CASSDPGGTNEKLFF
DNA: TGTGCCAGTAGTGACCCGGGAGGAACTAATGAAAAACTGTTTTTT
length: 15
J: TRBJ1-4
D: -
V: TRBV19

CDR3: CAWGRRQKSTQYF
DNA: TGTGCCTGGGGGAGACGGCAAAAGTCGACCCAGTACTTC
length: 13
J: TRBJ2-5
D: -
V: TRBV30

CDR3: CASSVRSTQETQYF
DNA: TGTGCCAGCAGCGTAAGATCCACACAAGAGACCCAGTACTTC
length: 14
J: TRBJ2-5
D: -
V: TRBV9

CDR3: CASSQVLASGNTIYF
DNA: TGCGCCAGCAGCCAAGTGTTAGCCTCTGGAAACACCATATATTTT
length: 15
J: TRBJ1-3
D: -
V: TRBV4-1

CDR3: CASSLGGSSYEQYF
DNA: TGTGCCAGCAGCTTGGGGGGCAGCTCCTACGAGCAGTACTTC
length: 14
J: TRBJ2-7
D: -
V: TRBV5-4

CDR3: CASSIVGLAPEQFF
DNA: TGTGCCAGTAGTATAGTGGGACTAGCGCCTGAGCAGTTCTTC
length: 14
J: TRBJ2-1
D: TRBD2
V: TRBV19

CDR3: CASSALLRSGRVYNEQFF
DNA: TGTGCCAGCAGCGCCTTATTGAGGAGCGGGAGGGTCTACAATGAGCAGTTCTTC
length: 18
J: TRBJ2-1
D: TRBD2
V: TRBV7-2

CDR3: CSVEDLGGRASNEQFF
DNA: TGCAGCGTTGAAGATCTCGGCGGGAGGGCCAGCAATGAGCAGTTCTTC
length: 16
J: TRBJ2-1
D: TRBD2
V: TRBV29-1

CDR3: CASSLTAYGANEQFF
DNA: TGTGCCAGCAGCTTAACCGCATATGGGGCCAATGAGCAGTTCTTC
length: 15
J: TRBJ2-1
D: -
V: TRBV7-3

CDR3: CASRTLSGEQYF
DNA: TGTGCCAGCAGAACCCTTTCCGGGGAGCAGTACTTC
length: 12
J: TRBJ2-7
D: -
V: TRBV28

CDR3: CAISESTLASYTF
DNA: TGTGCCATCAGTGAGTCGACTCTGGCGAGCTACACCTTC
length: 13
J: TRBJ1-2
D: -
V: TRBV10-3

CDR3: CASSNPPGLAAGEQFF
DNA: TGTGCCAGCAGCAACCCTCCGGGTCTCGCGGCGGGTGAGCAGTTCTTC
length: 16
J: TRBJ2-1
D: -
V: TRBV21-1

CDR3: CSARQGHEQYF
DNA: TGCAGTGCTAGACAGGGCCACGAGCAGTACTTC
length: 11
J: TRBJ2-7
D: -
V: TRBV20-1

CDR3: CASSKGQDNSPLHF
DNA: TGTGCCAGCAGCAAGGGACAGGATAATTCACCCCTCCACTTT
length: 14
J: TRBJ1-6
D: TRBD1
V: TRBV5-6

CDR3: CASSLSGATNEKLFF
DNA: TGCGCCAGCAGCCTTTCGGGTGCAACTAATGAAAAACTGTTTTTT
length: 15
J: TRBJ1-4
D: -
V: TRBV4-1

CDR3: CASSHTDRGTEAFF
DNA: TGTGCCAGCAGCCATACGGACAGGGGGACTGAAGCTTTCTTT
length: 14
J: TRBJ1-1
D: TRBD1
V: TRBV5-5

CDR3: CASSDSIIGTGSYEQYF
DNA: TGTGCCAGCAGTGACTCGATAATCGGGACAGGCTCCTACGAGCAGTACTTC
length: 17
J: TRBJ2-7
D: TRBD1
V: TRBV6-4

CDR3: CASSLTLAGTSGANVLTF
DNA: TGTGCCAGCAGCTTAACACTAGCGGGGACCTCTGGGGCCAACGTCCTGACTTTC
length: 18
J: TRBJ2-6
D: TRBD2
V: TRBV7-2

CDR3: CASSSEDRGIYGYTF
DNA: TGTGCCAGCAGTTCGGAGGACAGGGGAATCTATGGCTACACCTTC
length: 15
J: TRBJ1-2
D: TRBD1
V: TRBV6-6

CDR3: CSASTAYEQYF
DNA: TGCAGTGCTAGTACAGCCTACGAGCAGTACTTC
length: 11
J: TRBJ2-7
D: -
V: TRBV20-1

CDR3: CATQQGLTEAFF
DNA: TGTGCCACCCAGCAGGGCCTAACTGAAGCTTTCTTT
length: 12
J: TRBJ1-1
D: -
V: TRBV19